This TCR beta chain comes out of a study of blood T cell repertoires in COVID-19. On the study more broadly: There were acute and convalescent COVID-19 samples, and they came from the United States, Italy and Spain.

The method was immunoSEQ multiplex PCR; TCRdb's version includes in-frame clones alone and lacks a portion of them. Among 250,000 to 300,000 clones listed, approximately 90% were seen once. Trimming cost V 6 bases and J 5 bases, with 12 bases left between them. Germline CDR1 MNHEY, CDR2 SVGEGT. The CDR3 runs to 13 residues. The V gene is TRBV6-2 or TRBV6-3, the J gene TRBJ2-3, with a tentative D call TRBD2 (5 bases). The source material was peripheral blood. This TCR came from a woman aged 45-60 years who had recovered from COVID-19. The CDR3 DNA reads TGTGCCAGCAGGCCTACTAGTTTAGATACGCAGTATTTT. Residues: CASRPTSLDTQYF.